A single T cell receptor beta chain is shown here with its context. The study isolated at least 7 million PBMCs from each sample. This entry comes from a study of blood T cells in healthy people across ages. The CDR3 has 15 residues. Trimming took 7 bases from V and 3 from J; bases not matched to a gene: 5. The use of a sample-barcoded 5' primer and a J-beta primer mix characterized a second PCR of about 7 to 12 cycles. TCRdb analysed the 5' RACE reads with MiXCR anew, one entry per CDR3 protein. The sample records 1.5 million to 2 million distinct CDR3 sequences, just under 50% being singletons. What was sequenced was blood. J is TRBJ2-1 and V is TRBV12-3 or TRBV12-4; 11 bases are shared with TRBD2. The TCR sequence derives from a woman aged 40 to 50 in good health. The CDR3 spells CASKMTSGDYNEQFF. Here the CDR3 DNA reads TGTGCCAGCAAAATGACTAGCGGGGACTACAATGAGCAGTTCTTC.